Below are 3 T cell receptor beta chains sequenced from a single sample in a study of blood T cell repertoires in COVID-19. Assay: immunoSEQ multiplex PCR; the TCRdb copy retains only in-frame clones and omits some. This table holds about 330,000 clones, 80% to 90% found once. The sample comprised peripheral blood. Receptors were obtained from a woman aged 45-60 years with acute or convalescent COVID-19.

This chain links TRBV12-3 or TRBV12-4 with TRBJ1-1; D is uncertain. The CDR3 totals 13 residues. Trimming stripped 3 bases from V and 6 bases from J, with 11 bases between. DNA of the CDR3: TGTGCCAGCAGTTTGGACGGAGGGTCTGAAGCTTTCTTT. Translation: CASSLDGGSEAFF.

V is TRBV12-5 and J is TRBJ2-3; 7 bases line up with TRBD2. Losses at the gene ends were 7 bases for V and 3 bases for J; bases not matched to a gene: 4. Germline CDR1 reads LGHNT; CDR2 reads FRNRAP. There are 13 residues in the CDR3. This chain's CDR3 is CASASGGTDTQYF. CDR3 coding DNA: TGTGCTAGTGCCTCGGGGGGAACAGATACGCAGTATTTT.

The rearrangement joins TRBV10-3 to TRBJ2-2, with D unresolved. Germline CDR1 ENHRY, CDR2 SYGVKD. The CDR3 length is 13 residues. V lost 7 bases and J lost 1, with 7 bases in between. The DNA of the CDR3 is TGTGCCATCACGACTCAGAACACCGGGGAGCTGTTTTTT. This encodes CAITTQNTGELFF.